The 3 T cell receptor beta chains reported below all come from one sample, sequenced in a study of blood T cell repertoires in COVID-19. Data came from immunoSEQ multiplex PCR; TCRdb stores just in-frame clones and leaves some out. The sample carries under 200,000 clones, 80% to 90% recorded once. Sequences were obtained from peripheral blood. These receptor sequences come from a man aged 65-85 years with active or convalescent COVID-19.

V gene TRBV28 combines with J gene TRBJ2-7; a possible D gene is TRBD2 (6 bases). This CDR3 comprises 13 residues. Looked up from germline, CDR1 is MDHEN and CDR2 is SYDVKM. Trimming shortened V by 6 bases and J by 2 bases, and 11 bases separated the two germline ends. This chain's CDR3 is CASRSAGPYEQYF. In nucleotides, the CDR3 is TGTGCCAGCAGGTCAGCGGGTCCCTACGAGCAGTACTTC. Variable domain in full (rest from reference TRBV28 and TRBJ2-7): DVKVTQSSRYLVKRTGEKVFLECVQDMDHENMFWYRQDPGLGLRLIYFSYDVKMKEKGDIPEGYSVSREKKERFSLILESASTNQTSMYLCASRSAGPYEQYFGPGTRLTVT.

The chain employs TRBV4-3 and TRBJ2-1; TRBD2 agrees at 9 bases. The ends lost 1 base at V and 8 bases at J; junction bases unmatched: 12. Germline V gene lookup returns CDR1 LGHNA and CDR2 YSLEER. CDR3 length equals 17 residues. The CDR3 here is CASSQVPASGRTDEQFF. The CDR3 DNA is TGCGCCAGCAGCCAAGTCCCGGCCAGCGGGAGGACCGATGAGCAGTTCTTC.

V and J are TRBV6-5 and TRBJ2-2, with a weak D call TRBD2 (5 bases). The CDR3 is 16 amino acids. From germline, CDR1 is MNHEY and CDR2 SVGAGI. V was cut by 0 bases and J by 6 bases, with 14 bases left in between. The CDR3, as DNA: TGTGCCAGCAGTTACTCGCCCCCCGGAGGTCCCGGGGAGCTGTTTTTT. Translation gives CASSYSPPGGPGELFF.